This T cell receptor beta chain was observed in a study of blood T cell repertoires in COVID-19. The CDR3 extends over 14 amino acids. The V segment lost 5 bases and the J segment 1 base; nucleotides outside the gene matches: 2. Germline loops: CDR1 SGHRS, CDR2 YFSETQ. The cohort comprised adults aged 18 to 89 years residing in some 24 US areas. Researchers sorted participants into cohorts using their self-reported clinical history. Donors of Cohort 3 who recovered were those that had two negative PCRs, clearance, or symptom resolution. Under the authors' procedure: Amplified reference gene primers provided the basis for estimating nucleated cell counts. TCRdb's table, derived via immunoSEQ multiplex PCR, lists solely in-frame clones and lacks some. Clone size and the V and J calls come from that table; the DNA yielded D and trimming. Of roughly 500,000 clones in the sample, 75% to 90% were seen once.

The chain recombines TRBV5-1 with TRBJ2-3; 9 nucleotides line up with TRBD2. The sequencing input was PBMCs or T cells enriched from blood (not recorded which). This receptor was obtained from an older woman who had recovered from COVID-19. CDR3 residues: CASRRLAGTDTQYF. The CDR3 DNA is TGCGCCAGCAGAAGACTAGCGGGCACAGATACGCAGTATTTT.